This T cell receptor (beta chain) was observed in a study of blood T cell repertoires in COVID-19. In the authors' methods: Nucleated cell counts were estimated from reference gene primer amplification. The repertoire was sequenced with immunoSEQ multiplex PCR; TCRdb's copy has only in-frame clones and lacks some. V and J calls and clone size follow that table, whereas D and trimming were derived from the DNA. The sample has about 270,000 clones, just over 90% seen once; the top ten hold 2% to 2.5%. Clinical history as reported by participants underpinned cohort assignment. The receptor was derived from a woman between 40 and 55 years old with acute COVID-19. Sequencing input: PBMCs or T cells enriched from blood (not recorded which).

CDR3 nucleotides: TGCGCCAGCAGCCAAGTCGCGGCAACTAATGAAAAACTGTTTTTT. Amino acids: CASSQVAATNEKLFF. This chain connects TRBV4-1 to TRBJ1-4, with no clear D. Deletions cut 1 base from V and 0 bases from J, with 6 bases between. The CDR3 loop spans 15 amino acids. The germline V gene encodes CDR1 MGHRA and CDR2 YSYEKL.